This TCR beta chain was identified during a study of ipilimumab plus nivolumab after autologous stem cell transplantation. Profiled with immunoSEQ multiplex PCR; TCRdb holds only in-frame clones, not every one. The sample yields 8,000 to 10,000 clones, around two thirds seen once. The CDR3 spans 15 residues. The ends were cut back, 4 bases at V and 4 bases at J, with 14 bases in the middle. Germline V gene lookup returns CDR1 MDHEN and CDR2 SYDVKM. The TCR was taken from a female donor with multiple myeloma. This chain links TRBV28 with TRBJ1-5; no clear D. Here the sequenced sample was PBMCs, taken in a trial of ipilimumab plus nivolumab as post-transplant consolidation. CDR3 in amino acids: CASSSTWTGNQPQHF. CDR3 nucleotides: TGTGCCAGCAGTTCAACCTGGACTGGGAATCAGCCCCAGCATTTT.